This TCR beta chain derives from a study of shared clonotypes between healthy human individuals. Regarding this clone: Its antigen is as yet unknown.

The assay was immunoSEQ multiplex PCR, and TCRdb's table has in-frame clones only and misses some. The sample contains about 1.4 million clones, roughly 96% of which appear only once. Study-level results: On the whole, naive subsets had larger estimated richness than memory subsets had.

Trimming pared 3 bases from V and 9 bases from J, leaving 9 bases between. The germline CDR1 and CDR2 sequences are SGHNT and YYREEE (reference sequence). The CDR3 covers 11 residues. Sample: naive CD4+ T cells sorted from blood. Subset: CD45RA+ positively selected. The clonotype originates from a man under 40 in good health. The V call is TRBV5-4, the J call TRBJ2-5; tentatively, D is TRBD2 (5 bases). The CDR3 coding sequence is TGTGCCAGCAGCTCCGGACTTGCCCAGTACTTC. It specifies CASSSGLAQYF.